This T cell receptor (beta chain) appears in the sequencing data of a study of monozygotic twins with inflammatory bowel disease. Study-level points and caveats: Added variability in patient repertoires may stem from differing immunosuppressive treatments.

A note on this clonotype: Antigen specificity is unknown.

After re-calling the 5' RACE reads, TCRdb lists one entry per CDR3 protein, DNA absent. Seen in this sample are about 350,000 distinct CDR3 sequences; the ten most common clones hold under 2.5%. This CDR3 spans 14 amino acids. The germline V gene has CDR1 DFQATT and CDR2 SNEGSKA (reference sequence). The V gene is TRBV20-1, the J gene TRBJ2-3; TCRdb's D call, TRBD1, is unchecked because there is no DNA. Sequenced material: blood. The clonotype comes from a human donor with ulcerative colitis or Crohn's disease, or a healthy co-twin of an affected twin (not recorded which). The CDR3 loop reads CSARGQGATDTQYF.